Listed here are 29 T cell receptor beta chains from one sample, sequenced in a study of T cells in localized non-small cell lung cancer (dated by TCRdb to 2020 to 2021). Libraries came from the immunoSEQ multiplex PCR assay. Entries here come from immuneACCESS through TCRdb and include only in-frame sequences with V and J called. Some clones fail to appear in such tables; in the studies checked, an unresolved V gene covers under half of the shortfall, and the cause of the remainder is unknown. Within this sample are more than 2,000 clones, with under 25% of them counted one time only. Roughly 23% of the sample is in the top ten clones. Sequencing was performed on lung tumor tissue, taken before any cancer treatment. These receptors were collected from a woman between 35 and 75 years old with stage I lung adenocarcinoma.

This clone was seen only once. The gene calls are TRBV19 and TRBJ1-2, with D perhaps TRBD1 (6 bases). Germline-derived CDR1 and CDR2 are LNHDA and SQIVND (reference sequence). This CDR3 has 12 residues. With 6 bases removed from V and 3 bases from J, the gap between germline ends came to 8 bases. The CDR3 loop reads CASRRGDYGYTF. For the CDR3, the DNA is TGTGCCAGTAGAAGGGGGGACTATGGCTACACCTTC.

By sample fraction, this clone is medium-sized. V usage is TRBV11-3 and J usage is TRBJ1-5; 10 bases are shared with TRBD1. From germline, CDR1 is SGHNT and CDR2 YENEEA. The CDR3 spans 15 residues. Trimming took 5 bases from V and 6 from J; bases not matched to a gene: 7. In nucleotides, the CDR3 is TGTGCCAGCAGCGCACATGGACAGGGGGTTCAGCCCCAGCATTTT. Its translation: CASSAHGQGVQPQHF.

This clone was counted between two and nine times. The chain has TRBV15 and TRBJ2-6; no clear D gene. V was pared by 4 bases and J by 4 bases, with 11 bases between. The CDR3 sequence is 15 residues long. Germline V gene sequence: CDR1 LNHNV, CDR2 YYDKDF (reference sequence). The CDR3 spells CATSTLEWGANVLTF. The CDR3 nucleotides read TGTGCCACCAGCACTCTTGAGTGGGGGGCCAACGTCCTGACTTTC.

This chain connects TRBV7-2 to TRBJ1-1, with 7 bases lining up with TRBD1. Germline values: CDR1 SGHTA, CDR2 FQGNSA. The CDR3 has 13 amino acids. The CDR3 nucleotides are TGTGCAAATTACAGGGGACAAGGGACTGAAGCTTTCTTT. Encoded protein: CANYRGQGTEAFF.

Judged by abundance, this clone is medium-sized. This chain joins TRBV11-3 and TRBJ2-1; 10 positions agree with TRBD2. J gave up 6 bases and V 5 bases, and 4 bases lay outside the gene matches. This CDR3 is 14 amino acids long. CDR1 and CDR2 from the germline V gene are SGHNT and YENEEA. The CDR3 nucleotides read TGTGCCAGCAGCCCGGGACTAGCGTCCAATGAGCAGTTCTTC. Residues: CASSPGLASNEQFF.

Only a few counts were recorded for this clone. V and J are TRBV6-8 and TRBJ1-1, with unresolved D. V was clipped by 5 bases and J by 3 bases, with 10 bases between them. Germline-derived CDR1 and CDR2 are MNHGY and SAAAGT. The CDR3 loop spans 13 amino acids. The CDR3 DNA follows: TGTGCCAGCAGTGGGTGGAAGGACACTGAAGCTTTCTTT. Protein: CASSGWKDTEAFF.

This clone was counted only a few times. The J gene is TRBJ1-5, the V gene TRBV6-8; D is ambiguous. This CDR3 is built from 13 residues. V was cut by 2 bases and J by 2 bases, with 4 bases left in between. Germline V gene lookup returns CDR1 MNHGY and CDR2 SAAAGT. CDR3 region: CASSYVGNQPQHF. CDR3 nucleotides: TGTGCCAGCAGTTACGTGGGCAATCAGCCCCAGCATTTT.

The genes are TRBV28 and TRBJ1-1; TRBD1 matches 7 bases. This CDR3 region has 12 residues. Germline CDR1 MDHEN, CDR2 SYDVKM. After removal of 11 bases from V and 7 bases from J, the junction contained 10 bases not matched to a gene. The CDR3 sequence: CAVGGRGLEAFF. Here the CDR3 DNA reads TGTGCCGTAGGGGGCAGGGGTCTTGAAGCTTTCTTT.

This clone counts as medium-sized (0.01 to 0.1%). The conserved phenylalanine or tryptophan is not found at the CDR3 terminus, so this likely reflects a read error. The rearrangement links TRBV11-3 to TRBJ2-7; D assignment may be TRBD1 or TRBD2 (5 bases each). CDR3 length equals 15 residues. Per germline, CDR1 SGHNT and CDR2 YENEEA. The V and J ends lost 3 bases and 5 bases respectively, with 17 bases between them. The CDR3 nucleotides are TGTGCCAGCAGCTTGGGACCAACGCGCCGGCACGAGCAGTACCTC. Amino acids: CASSLGPTRRHEQYL.

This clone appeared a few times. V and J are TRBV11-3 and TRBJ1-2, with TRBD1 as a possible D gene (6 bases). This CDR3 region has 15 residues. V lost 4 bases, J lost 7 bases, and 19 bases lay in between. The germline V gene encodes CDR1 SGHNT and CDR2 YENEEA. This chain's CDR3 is CASSWGRDFNRGYTF. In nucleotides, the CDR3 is TGTGCCAGCAGCTGGGGGCGAGACTTCAACCGTGGCTACACCTTC.

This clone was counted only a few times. The DNA for the CDR3 is TGTGCCAGCAGGCCGGACTACTCGTACGAGCAGTACTTC. Amino acid sequence: CASRPDYSYEQYF. This rearrangement joins TRBV9 to TRBJ2-7; possible D gene TRBD2, 6 bases. The CDR3 is 13 amino acids. With 5 bases removed from V and 4 bases from J, the gap between germline ends came to 13 bases. Germline V gene lookup returns CDR1 SGDLS and CDR2 YYNGEE.

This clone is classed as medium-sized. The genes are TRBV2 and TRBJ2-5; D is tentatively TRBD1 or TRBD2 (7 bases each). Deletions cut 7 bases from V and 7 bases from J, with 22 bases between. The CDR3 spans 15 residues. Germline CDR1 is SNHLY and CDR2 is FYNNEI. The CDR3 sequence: CASKQGGSGIVTQYF. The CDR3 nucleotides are TGTGCCAGCAAGCAGGGGGGGTCTGGGATTGTGACCCAGTACTTC.

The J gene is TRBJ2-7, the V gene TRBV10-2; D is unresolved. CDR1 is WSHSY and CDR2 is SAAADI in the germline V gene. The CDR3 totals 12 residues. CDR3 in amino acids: CTKARTPYEQYF. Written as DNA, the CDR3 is TGCACCAAGGCGCGGACCCCCTACGAGCAGTACTTC.

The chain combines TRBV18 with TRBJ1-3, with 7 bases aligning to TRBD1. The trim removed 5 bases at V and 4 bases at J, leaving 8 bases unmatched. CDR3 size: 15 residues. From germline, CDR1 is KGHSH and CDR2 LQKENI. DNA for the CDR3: TGTGCCAGCTCAACACGACAGGGCGGAGGAAACACCATATATTTT. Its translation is CASSTRQGGGNTIYF.

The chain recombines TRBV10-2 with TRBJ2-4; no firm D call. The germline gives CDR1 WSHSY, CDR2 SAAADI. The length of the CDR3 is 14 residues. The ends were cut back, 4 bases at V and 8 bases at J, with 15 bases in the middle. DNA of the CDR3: TGCGCCAGCAGTGCTTTTACTCGGCAGGACATTCAGTACTTC. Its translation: CASSAFTRQDIQYF.

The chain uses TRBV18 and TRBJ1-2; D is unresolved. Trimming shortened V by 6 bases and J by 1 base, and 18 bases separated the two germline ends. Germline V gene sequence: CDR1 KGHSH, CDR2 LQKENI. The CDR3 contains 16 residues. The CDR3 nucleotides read TGTGCCAGCTCTACCACCCGGGGTATCTTTAACTATGGCTACACCTTC. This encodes CASSTTRGIFNYGYTF.

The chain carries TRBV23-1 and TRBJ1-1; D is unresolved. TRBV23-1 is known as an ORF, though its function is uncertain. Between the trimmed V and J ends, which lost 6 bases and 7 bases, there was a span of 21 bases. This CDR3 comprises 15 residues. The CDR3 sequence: CASSQPDRHKNEAFF. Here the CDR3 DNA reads TGCGCCAGCAGCCAACCTGACCGACACAAGAATGAAGCTTTCTTT.

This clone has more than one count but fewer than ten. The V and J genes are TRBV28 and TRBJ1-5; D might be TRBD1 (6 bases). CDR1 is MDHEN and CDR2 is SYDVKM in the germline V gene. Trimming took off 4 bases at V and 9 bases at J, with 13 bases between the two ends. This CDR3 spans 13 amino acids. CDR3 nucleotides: TGTGCCAGCAGTTCTCTACAGGGACTGCCCCAGCATTTT. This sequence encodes CASSSLQGLPQHF.

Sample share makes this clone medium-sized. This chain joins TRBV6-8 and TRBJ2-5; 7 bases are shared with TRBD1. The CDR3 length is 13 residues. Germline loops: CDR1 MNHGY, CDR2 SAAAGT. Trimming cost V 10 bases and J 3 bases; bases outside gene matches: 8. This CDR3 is CAIRGTIEETQYF. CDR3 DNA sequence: TGTGCCATCAGGGGGACAATTGAAGAGACCCAGTACTTC.

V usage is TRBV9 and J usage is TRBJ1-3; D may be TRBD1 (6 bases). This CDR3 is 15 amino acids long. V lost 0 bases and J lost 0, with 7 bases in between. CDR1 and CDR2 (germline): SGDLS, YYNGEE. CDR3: CASSVEGGSGNTIYF. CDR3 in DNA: TGTGCCAGCAGCGTAGAAGGGGGCTCTGGAAACACCATATATTTT.

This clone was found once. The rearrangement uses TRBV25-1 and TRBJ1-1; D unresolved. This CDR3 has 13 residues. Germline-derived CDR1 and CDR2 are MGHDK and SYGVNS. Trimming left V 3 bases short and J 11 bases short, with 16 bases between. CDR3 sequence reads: CASSDGVGLVAFF. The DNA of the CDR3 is TGTGCCAGCAGTGATGGGGTCGGACTCGTCGCTTTCTTT.

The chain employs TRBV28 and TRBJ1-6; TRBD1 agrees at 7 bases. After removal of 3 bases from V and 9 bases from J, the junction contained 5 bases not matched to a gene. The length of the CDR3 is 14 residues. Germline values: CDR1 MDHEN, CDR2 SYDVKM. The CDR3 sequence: CASSLGTVASPLHF. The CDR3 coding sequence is TGTGCCAGCAGTTTGGGGACAGTAGCTTCACCCCTCCACTTT. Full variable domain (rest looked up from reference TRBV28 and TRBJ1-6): DVKVTQSSRYLVKRTGEKVFLECVQDMDHENMFWYRQDPGLGLRLIYFSYDVKMKEKGDIPEGYSVSREKKERFSLILESASTNQTSMYLCASSLGTVASPLHFGNGTRLTVT.

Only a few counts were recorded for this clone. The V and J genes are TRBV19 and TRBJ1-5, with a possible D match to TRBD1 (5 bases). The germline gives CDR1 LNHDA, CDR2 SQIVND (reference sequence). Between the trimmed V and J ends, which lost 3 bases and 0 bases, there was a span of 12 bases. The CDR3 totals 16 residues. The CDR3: CASSIPQGNSNQPQHF. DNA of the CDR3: TGTGCCAGTAGTATCCCGCAGGGCAATAGCAATCAGCCCCAGCATTTT.

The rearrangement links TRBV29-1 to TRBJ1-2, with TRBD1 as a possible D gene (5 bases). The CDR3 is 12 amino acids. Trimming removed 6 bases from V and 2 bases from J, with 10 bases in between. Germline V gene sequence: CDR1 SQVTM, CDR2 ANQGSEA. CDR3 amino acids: CSVLTDNYGYTF. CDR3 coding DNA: TGCAGCGTACTGACAGACAACTATGGCTACACCTTC.

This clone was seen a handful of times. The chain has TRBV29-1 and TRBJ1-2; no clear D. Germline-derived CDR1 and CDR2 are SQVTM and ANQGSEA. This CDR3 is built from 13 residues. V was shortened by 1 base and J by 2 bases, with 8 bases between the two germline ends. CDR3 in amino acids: CSVEVAGNYGYTF. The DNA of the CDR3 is TGCAGCGTTGAAGTGGCGGGGAACTATGGCTACACCTTC.

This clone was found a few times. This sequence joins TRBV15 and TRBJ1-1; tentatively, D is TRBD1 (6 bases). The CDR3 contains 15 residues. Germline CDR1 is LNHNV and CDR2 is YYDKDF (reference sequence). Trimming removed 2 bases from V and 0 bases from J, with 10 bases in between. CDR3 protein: CATSRLDSMNTEAFF. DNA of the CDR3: TGTGCCACCAGCAGACTGGACAGCATGAACACTGAAGCTTTCTTT.

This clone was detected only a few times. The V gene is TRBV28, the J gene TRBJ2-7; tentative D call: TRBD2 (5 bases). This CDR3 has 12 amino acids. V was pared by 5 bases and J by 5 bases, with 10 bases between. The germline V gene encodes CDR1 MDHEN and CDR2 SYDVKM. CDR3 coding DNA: TGTGCCAGCAGTGAGGGAATTGACGAGCAGTACTTC. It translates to CASSEGIDEQYF.

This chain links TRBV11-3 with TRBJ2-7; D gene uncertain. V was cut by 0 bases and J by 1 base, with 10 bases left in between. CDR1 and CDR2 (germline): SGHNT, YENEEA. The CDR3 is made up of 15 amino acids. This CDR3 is CASSLDRQRSYEQYF. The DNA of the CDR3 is TGTGCCAGCAGCTTAGATCGCCAGAGATCCTACGAGCAGTACTTC.

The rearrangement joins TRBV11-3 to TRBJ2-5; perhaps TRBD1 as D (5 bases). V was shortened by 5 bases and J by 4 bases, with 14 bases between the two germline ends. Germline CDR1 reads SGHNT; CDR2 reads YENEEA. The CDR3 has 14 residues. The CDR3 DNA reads TGTGCCAGCAGCCAAGGTGTAGGGGTAGAGACCCAGTACTTC. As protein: CASSQGVGVETQYF.